These 25 T cell receptor beta chains originate from one sample sequenced in a study of OX40 agonist ivuxolimab in advanced cancers. Profiled with immunoSEQ multiplex PCR; TCRdb holds only in-frame clones, not every one. This sample has around 83,000 clones; over 75% occur once, and the top ten carry roughly 4.3%. The material sequenced was CD4+ or CD8+ T cells sorted from blood, taken in a trial of the OX40 agonist ivuxolimab. These receptors all come from an adult with an advanced solid tumor such as melanoma, head and neck, liver or kidney cancer.

The chain uses TRBV30 and TRBJ2-3; no reliable D call. Germline CDR1 and CDR2: GTSNPN and SVGIG (reference sequence). The CDR3 totals 11 residues. Trimming cost V 2 bases and J 4 bases, with 4 bases left between them. As DNA, the CDR3 is TGTGCCTGGAGTACCGCAGATACGCAGTATTTT. Translated, it gives CAWSTADTQYF. The complete variable domain, with remaining parts taken from reference TRBV30 and TRBJ2-3, reads SQTIHQWPATLVQPVGSPLSLECTVEGTSNPNLYWYRQAAGRGLQLLFYSVGIGQISSEVPQNLSASRPQDRQFILSSKKLLLSDSGFYLCAWSTADTQYFGPGTRLTVL.

The rearrangement joins TRBV7-9 to TRBJ2-7; 7 bases match TRBD1. This CDR3 contains 15 residues. The germline V gene has CDR1 SEHNR and CDR2 FQNEAQ (reference sequence). The V segment lost 5 bases and the J segment 2 bases; nucleotides outside the gene matches: 9. CDR3 loop: CASSHGQAKAYEQYF. In nucleotides, the CDR3 is TGTGCCAGCAGCCACGGACAGGCAAAGGCCTACGAGCAGTACTTC.

This sequence joins TRBV27 and TRBJ2-6; D is ambiguous. The V gene's germline CDR1 is MNHEY and CDR2 SMNVEV (reference sequence). There are 14 residues in the CDR3. Deletions cut 5 bases from V and 4 bases from J, with 9 bases between. The CDR3 region is CASSPMAGANVLTF. The CDR3 DNA follows: TGTGCCAGCAGTCCCATGGCCGGGGCCAACGTCCTGACTTTC.

The chain uses TRBV5-1 and TRBJ2-5, with 8 bases matching TRBD2. Germline V gene data show CDR1 as SGHRS and CDR2 as YFSETQ. After removal of 4 bases from V and 1 base from J, the junction contained 9 bases not matched to a gene. The CDR3 sequence is 16 residues long. As DNA, the CDR3 is TGCGCCAGCAGCGGGGGCCCTAGCGGGCCCCAAGAGACCCAGTACTTC. This gives the protein CASSGGPSGPQETQYF.

The chain employs TRBV6-1 and TRBJ2-7, with no clear D. Looked up from germline, CDR1 is MNHNS and CDR2 is SASEGT. The V end was cut by 0 bases, the J end by 2 bases, with 8 bases between. This CDR3 spans 14 amino acids. The CDR3 spells CASSEAGLTYEQYF. In nucleotides, the CDR3 is TGTGCCAGCAGTGAAGCAGGTCTGACCTACGAGCAGTACTTC.

The rearrangement links TRBV14 to TRBJ1-6, with 7 bases lining up with TRBD1. Per germline, CDR1 SGHDN and CDR2 FVKESK. V was clipped by 1 base and J by 7 bases; unmatched bases: 4. The CDR3 is 15 residues long. CDR3 protein: CASSQVRGRNSPLHF. The DNA of the CDR3 is TGTGCCAGCAGCCAAGTCAGGGGGAGGAATTCACCCCTCCACTTT.

In DNA, the CDR3 is TGTGCCAGCAGTTGGGACCGAAACACTGAAGCTTTCTTT. The encoded protein is CASSWDRNTEAFF. The chain couples TRBV27 to TRBJ1-1; maybe TRBD1 (5 bases). This CDR3 comprises 13 residues. V lost 4 bases and J 2 bases, leaving 8 bases between the germline ends. Looked up from germline, CDR1 is MNHEY and CDR2 is SMNVEV (reference sequence).

The chain recombines TRBV7-6 with TRBJ2-3; no clear D gene. From germline, CDR1 is SGHVS and CDR2 FNYEAQ. V gave up 8 bases and J gave up 7 bases, with 13 bases separating them. The CDR3 extends over 12 amino acids. The CDR3 here is CASGPRWNTQYF. The CDR3 DNA sequence: TGTGCCAGCGGCCCGAGGTGGAATACGCAGTATTTT.

This clone was observed a few times. The chain couples TRBV7-8 to TRBJ1-1, with D tentatively TRBD1 (5 bases). Germline assignment: CDR1 SGHVS and CDR2 FQNEAQ. CDR3 length: 13 residues. V was clipped by 1 base and J by 4 bases, with 7 bases between them. The CDR3 sequence is CASSLDGATEAFF. CDR3 DNA sequence: TGTGCCAGCAGCTTAGATGGGGCCACTGAAGCTTTCTTT.

The rearrangement uses TRBV7-9 and TRBJ2-1, with a tentative D call TRBD1 (6 bases). The CDR3 runs 15 residues. Germline V lookup: CDR1 SEHNR, CDR2 FQNEAQ (reference sequence). The V end was cut by 5 bases, the J end by 7 bases, with 18 bases between. The CDR3 coding sequence is TGTGCCAGCAGCGCTGGTGGGGGCACTATTAATGAGCAGTTCTTC. Translation gives CASSAGGGTINEQFF.

In its sample, this clone was seen once. The V call is TRBV6-1, the J call TRBJ1-2; a possible D gene is TRBD1 (6 bases). Germline V gives CDR1 MNHNS, CDR2 SASEGT. Trimming pared 8 bases from V and 0 bases from J, leaving 13 bases between. The CDR3 length is 14 residues. CDR3 DNA: TGTGCCAGCCGGAGTCAGGGGCCTAACTATGGCTACACCTTC. Protein sequence: CASRSQGPNYGYTF.

This CDR3 is CASSPGTIYEQYF. The CDR3 DNA reads as TGTGCCAGCTCACCTGGGACAATCTACGAGCAGTACTTC. The chain joins TRBV18 to TRBJ2-7; D might be TRBD1 (6 bases). Per germline, CDR1 KGHSH and CDR2 LQKENI. V lost 3 bases and J lost 3, with 9 bases in between. The CDR3 has 13 amino acids.

The rearrangement joins TRBV6-5 to TRBJ1-6; no definite D call. Trimming stripped 7 bases from V and 10 bases from J, with 14 bases between. Germline V gives CDR1 MNHEY, CDR2 SVGAGI. This CDR3 comprises 13 residues. CDR3 residues: CASTDKVESPLHF. DNA of the CDR3: TGTGCCAGCACGGATAAAGTGGAATCACCCCTCCACTTT.

The gene calls are TRBV30 and TRBJ1-5; the D gene is possibly TRBD1 (6 bases). Between the trimmed V and J ends, which lost 2 bases and 4 bases, there was a span of 15 bases. This CDR3 spans 15 amino acids. CDR1 and CDR2 from the germline V gene are GTSNPN and SVGIG (reference sequence). The CDR3 sequence: CAWSLRTAVNQPQHF. CDR3 sequence (DNA): TGTGCCTGGAGTCTCCGGACAGCAGTAAATCAGCCCCAGCATTTT.

V is TRBV11-2 and J is TRBJ2-7; D is uncertain. The CDR3 has 15 amino acids. CDR1 and CDR2 from the germline V gene are SGHAT and FQNNGV. V dropped 1 base and J dropped 0 bases, with 10 bases sitting between them. In DNA form, the CDR3 reads TGTGCCAGCAGCTTAGTGTTCGGAGACTCCTACGAGCAGTACTTC. This translates into CASSLVFGDSYEQYF.

In regard to this clone: Other DNA sequences within the sample encode an identical CDR3. The rearrangement uses TRBV5-4 and TRBJ2-5, with 11 bases matching TRBD2. After removal of 1 base from V and 2 bases from J, the junction contained 1 base not matched to a gene. The CDR3 sequence is 15 residues long. Per germline, CDR1 SGHNT and CDR2 YYREEE (reference sequence). CDR3 region: CASSLRLAGQETQYF. The DNA of the CDR3 is TGTGCCAGCAGCTTGAGACTAGCGGGACAAGAGACCCAGTACTTC.

The chain is built from TRBV18 and TRBJ1-6; D is possibly TRBD1 (5 bases). There are 15 residues in the CDR3. Germline loops: CDR1 KGHSH, CDR2 LQKENI. V was shortened by 1 base and J by 8 bases, with 12 bases between the two germline ends. The CDR3: CASSPRSQQDSPLHF. For the CDR3, the DNA is TGTGCCAGCTCACCACGATCACAACAGGATTCACCCCTCCACTTT.

This sequence joins TRBV5-4 and TRBJ2-2; tentatively, D is TRBD1 or TRBD2 (5 bases each). The germline V gene has CDR1 SGHNT and CDR2 YYREEE (reference sequence). The V gene lost 0 bases and the J gene lost 4 bases, with 13 bases spanning the gap. The CDR3 is 16 residues long. The CDR3 DNA reads TGTGCCAGCAGCTTGGCCCCGGGGCTTGCCACCGGGGAGCTGTTTTTT. It yields the protein CASSLAPGLATGELFF. The full variable domain, with the rest looked up from reference TRBV5-4 and TRBJ2-2, is ETGVTQSPTHLIKTRGQQVTLRCSSQSGHNTVSWYQQALGQGPQFIFQYYREEENGRGNFPPRFSGLQFPNYSSELNVNALELDDSALYLCASSLAPGLATGELFFGEGSRLTVL.

The chain has TRBV6-1 and TRBJ2-2; D uncertain. Trimming shortened V by 7 bases and J by 3 bases, and 6 bases separated the two germline ends. Germline CDR1 reads MNHNS; CDR2 reads SASEGT. This CDR3 comprises 12 residues. The CDR3 DNA reads TGTGCCAGCAACACGTACACCGGGGAGCTGTTTTTT. This encodes CASNTYTGELFF.

V usage is TRBV4-2 and J usage is TRBJ1-2; 11 bases are shared with TRBD1. The germline CDR1 and CDR2 sequences are LGHNA and YNFKEQ. This CDR3 comprises 16 residues. The V gene end was trimmed by 1 base and the J gene end by 3 bases; junction bases not matched to a gene: 4. CDR3 residues: CASSQGGTGGDYGYTF. Written as DNA, the CDR3 is TGTGCCAGCAGCCAAGGAGGGACAGGGGGTGACTATGGCTACACCTTC.

The chain has TRBV10-2 and TRBJ2-2; D perhaps matches TRBD1 (7 bases). The CDR3 consists of 18 residues. Looked up from germline, CDR1 is WSHSY and CDR2 is SAAADI. Trimming removed 0 bases at V and 1 base at J, with 15 bases between. The CDR3 DNA reads TGCGCCAGCAGTGAGTCGGGCAGGGGGGTGTGGAACACCGGGGAGCTGTTTTTT. It codes for CASSESGRGVWNTGELFF.

This chain joins TRBV5-1 and TRBJ2-2; 7 nucleotides match TRBD2. Germline assignment: CDR1 SGHRS and CDR2 YFSETQ. This CDR3 region has 16 residues. The J segment lost 7 bases and the V segment lost 6 bases, leaving 15 bases of the junction unmatched. The CDR3 DNA follows: TGCGCCAGCACTCCCGGGGGGACCTCCCAGGGCGGGGAGCTGTTTTTT. Translating gives CASTPGGTSQGGELFF.

The genes are TRBV5-4 and TRBJ1-2; 8 bases agree with TRBD1. Germline values: CDR1 SGHNT, CDR2 YYREEE (reference sequence). Trimming took 0 bases from V and 1 from J; bases not matched to a gene: 2. This CDR3 is 15 amino acids long. CDR3 amino acids: CASSLGDRINYGYTF. The CDR3 region has the DNA TGTGCCAGCAGCTTGGGGGACAGGATTAACTATGGCTACACCTTC.

This chain connects TRBV5-1 to TRBJ2-7, with D maybe TRBD2 (5 bases). In germline, CDR1 is SGHRS, CDR2 YFSETQ. V lost 4 bases, J lost 6 bases, and 8 bases lay in between. CDR3 size: 11 residues. Here the CDR3 reads CASSDRGEQYF. The CDR3 bases are TGCGCCAGCAGCGACCGGGGCGAGCAGTACTTC.

The CDR3 nucleotides are TGTGCCAGTAGTATAAGCGGAGATGAGGTCTACAATGAGCAGTTCTTC. Translation: CASSISGDEVYNEQFF. V gene TRBV19 combines with J gene TRBJ2-1; D is possibly TRBD2 (5 bases). The V and J ends lost 2 bases and 3 bases respectively, with 14 bases between them. Per germline, CDR1 LNHDA and CDR2 SQIVND (reference sequence). This CDR3 is 16 amino acids long.